A selection of T cell receptor beta chains follows, all from one sample in a study of cytomegalovirus exposure and HLA in healthy donors. TCRdb's copy holds only in-frame clones and misses some; the assay was immunoSEQ multiplex PCR. There are 200,000 to 250,000 clones in the sample, with around 0.95% held by the top ten. Material for sequencing was PBMCs. These receptors were collected from a woman aged 25 to 39 in good health and CMV-seropositive. Both conserved end residues are part of each CDR3. The order of the fields is V gene, D gene, J gene, CDR3 protein, CDR3 DNA. D genes are given only for firm matches.

v_call: TRBV2; d_call: TRBD2; j_call: TRBJ2-1; cdr3_aa: CASSKFLTSGPLRGNEQFF; cdr3_nt: TGTGCCAGCAGTAAATTTCTGACTAGCGGGCCACTTAGAGGCAATGAGCAGTTCTTC
v_call: TRBV7-8; d_call: -; j_call: TRBJ1-2; cdr3_aa: CASSFGDTAYYGYTF; cdr3_nt: TGTGCCAGCAGCTTCGGGGACACGGCATACTATGGCTACACCTTC
v_call: TRBV19; d_call: -; j_call: TRBJ1-1; cdr3_aa: CATRKAGQNTEAFF; cdr3_nt: TGTGCCACCCGAAAAGCAGGGCAGAACACTGAAGCTTTCTTT
v_call: TRBV2; d_call: TRBD1; j_call: TRBJ1-2; cdr3_aa: CASGAGGGYGYTF; cdr3_nt: TGTGCCAGCGGTGCAGGGGGCGGGTATGGCTACACCTTC
v_call: TRBV30; d_call: -; j_call: TRBJ1-3; cdr3_aa: CAWNPIGGGNTIYF; cdr3_nt: TGTGCCTGGAACCCGATTGGAGGGGGAAACACCATATATTTT
v_call: TRBV9; d_call: TRBD1; j_call: TRBJ1-4; cdr3_aa: CASSETGTAEKLFF; cdr3_nt: TGTGCCAGCAGCGAGACCGGGACAGCCGAAAAACTGTTTTTT
v_call: TRBV4-1; d_call: -; j_call: TRBJ2-5; cdr3_aa: CASSQGFRAMEETQYF; cdr3_nt: TGCGCCAGCAGCCAAGGCTTCAGGGCGATGGAAGAGACCCAGTACTTC
v_call: TRBV11-2; d_call: TRBD1; j_call: TRBJ1-4; cdr3_aa: CASVPGQGGHEKLFF; cdr3_nt: TGTGCCAGCGTCCCCGGACAGGGCGGGCATGAAAAACTGTTTTTT
v_call: TRBV28; d_call: TRBD1; j_call: TRBJ2-7; cdr3_aa: CASPPTGGELAASFEQYF; cdr3_nt: TGTGCCAGCCCACCGACAGGGGGCGAACTAGCGGCATCTTTCGAGCAGTACTTC
v_call: TRBV15; d_call: TRBD1; j_call: TRBJ1-2; cdr3_aa: CATSREEDRALSYTF; cdr3_nt: TGTGCCACCAGCAGAGAAGAAGACAGGGCTTTAAGCTACACCTTC
v_call: TRBV5-1; d_call: -; j_call: TRBJ2-3; cdr3_aa: CASSFGEVTDTQYF; cdr3_nt: TGCGCCAGCAGCTTCGGGGAAGTCACAGATACGCAGTATTTT
v_call: TRBV7-7; d_call: -; j_call: TRBJ1-2; cdr3_aa: CASSSRRDYGYTF; cdr3_nt: TGTGCCAGCAGCTCGCGCAGGGACTATGGCTACACCTTC
v_call: TRBV6-6; d_call: -; j_call: TRBJ2-7; cdr3_aa: CASSPRGEQYF; cdr3_nt: TGTGCCAGCAGTCCCCGGGGTGAGCAGTACTTC
v_call: TRBV4-3; d_call: TRBD2; j_call: TRBJ2-1; cdr3_aa: CASSLLRGASGRPEQFF; cdr3_nt: TGCGCCAGCAGCCTCCTCAGAGGGGCTAGCGGGAGGCCTGAGCAGTTCTTC
v_call: TRBV9; d_call: -; j_call: TRBJ1-3; cdr3_aa: CASSVGYEGGTFSGNTIYF; cdr3_nt: TGTGCCAGCAGCGTAGGATATGAGGGTGGCACCTTCTCTGGAAACACCATATATTTT
v_call: TRBV2; d_call: -; j_call: TRBJ2-7; cdr3_aa: CASARDNYEQYF; cdr3_nt: TGTGCCAGCGCTAGGGACAACTACGAGCAGTACTTC
v_call: TRBV30; d_call: TRBD1; j_call: TRBJ1-5; cdr3_aa: CAGQQGGDQPQHF; cdr3_nt: TGTGCCGGTCAACAGGGGGGGGATCAGCCCCAGCATTTT
v_call: TRBV27; d_call: -; j_call: TRBJ2-2; cdr3_aa: CASSPYLDTGELFF; cdr3_nt: TGTGCCAGCAGTCCCTACTTGGACACCGGGGAGCTGTTTTTT
v_call: TRBV29-1; d_call: -; j_call: TRBJ2-7; cdr3_aa: CSVEGIRGGTAYEQYF; cdr3_nt: TGCAGCGTTGAAGGGATAAGGGGAGGAACCGCCTACGAGCAGTACTTC
v_call: TRBV9; d_call: -; j_call: TRBJ2-7; cdr3_aa: CASSPLSSESSYEQYF; cdr3_nt: TGTGCCAGCAGCCCCTTGTCGAGCGAGAGCTCCTACGAGCAGTACTTC
v_call: TRBV12-5; d_call: -; j_call: TRBJ1-1; cdr3_aa: CASGLPWVGLGGTEAFF; cdr3_nt: TGTGCTAGTGGTTTGCCCTGGGTAGGTCTAGGTGGGACTGAAGCTTTCTTT
v_call: TRBV7-8; d_call: -; j_call: TRBJ2-5; cdr3_aa: CASSLAGQPVRTQYF; cdr3_nt: TGTGCCAGCAGCTTAGCGGGCCAGCCTGTGCGGACCCAGTACTTC
v_call: TRBV7-2; d_call: TRBD2; j_call: TRBJ2-7; cdr3_aa: CASSFLAGPYEQYF; cdr3_nt: TGTGCCAGCAGCTTTCTAGCGGGACCCTACGAGCAGTACTTC
v_call: TRBV13; d_call: -; j_call: TRBJ2-7; cdr3_aa: CASSFFRRGQQTEQYF; cdr3_nt: TGTGCCAGCAGCTTTTTCCGCCGGGGTCAGCAGACCGAGCAGTACTTC
v_call: TRBV10-1; d_call: -; j_call: TRBJ1-2; cdr3_aa: CASSQGNYGYTF; cdr3_nt: TGCGCCAGCAGCCAGGGGAACTATGGCTACACCTTC
v_call: TRBV2; d_call: TRBD1; j_call: TRBJ1-6; cdr3_aa: CASSPPGGMRSPLHF; cdr3_nt: TGTGCCAGCAGCCCACCAGGGGGAATGAGATCACCCCTCCACTTT
v_call: TRBV2; d_call: TRBD2; j_call: TRBJ2-7; cdr3_aa: CASSGSGTSGVYEQYF; cdr3_nt: TGTGCCAGCAGTGGATCCGGGACTAGCGGGGTATACGAGCAGTACTTC
v_call: TRBV5-4; d_call: TRBD2; j_call: TRBJ2-2; cdr3_aa: CASRNGGVTGELFF; cdr3_nt: TGTGCCAGCAGGAACGGGGGGGTCACCGGGGAGCTGTTTTTT
v_call: TRBV5-1; d_call: TRBD1; j_call: TRBJ2-1; cdr3_aa: CASSLATGKGNEQFF; cdr3_nt: TGCGCCAGCAGCTTGGCGACAGGGAAAGGAAATGAGCAGTTCTTC
v_call: TRBV5-5; d_call: -; j_call: TRBJ1-2; cdr3_aa: CASSFNQLGRGNYGYTF; cdr3_nt: TGTGCCAGCAGCTTTAATCAGTTGGGGAGGGGGAACTATGGCTACACCTTC
v_call: TRBV2; d_call: -; j_call: TRBJ2-3; cdr3_aa: CASTLRRGDADRPDTQYF; cdr3_nt: TGTGCCAGCACCCTCAGACGCGGGGACGCCGACCGCCCAGATACGCAGTATTTT
v_call: TRBV28; d_call: TRBD1; j_call: TRBJ1-2; cdr3_aa: CASRSTGDSYGYTF; cdr3_nt: TGTGCCAGCAGAAGTACAGGGGACAGCTATGGCTACACCTTC
v_call: TRBV29-1; d_call: TRBD2; j_call: TRBJ2-2; cdr3_aa: CSVEGELAGDSGELFF; cdr3_nt: TGCAGCGTTGAAGGGGAACTAGCGGGAGACTCCGGGGAGCTGTTTTTT
v_call: TRBV2; d_call: TRBD2; j_call: TRBJ2-7; cdr3_aa: CASTILGLAILEQYF; cdr3_nt: TGTGCCAGCACAATACTGGGACTAGCCATCCTCGAGCAGTACTTC
v_call: TRBV5-1; d_call: -; j_call: TRBJ1-3; cdr3_aa: CASSPDLSGNTIYF; cdr3_nt: TGCGCCAGCAGCCCAGACTTATCTGGAAACACCATATATTTT
v_call: TRBV7-9; d_call: TRBD1; j_call: TRBJ1-1; cdr3_aa: CASSWGTGENTEAFF; cdr3_nt: TGTGCCAGCAGCTGGGGGACAGGGGAGAACACTGAAGCTTTCTTT
v_call: TRBV28; d_call: TRBD2; j_call: TRBJ2-3; cdr3_aa: CASGTLAGGLEDTQYF; cdr3_nt: TGTGCCAGCGGTACCTTAGCGGGGGGGCTTGAAGATACGCAGTATTTT
v_call: TRBV5-4; d_call: -; j_call: TRBJ1-6; cdr3_aa: CASSLKSTGLRDSPLHF; cdr3_nt: TGTGCCAGCAGCTTGAAGAGCACAGGGCTCAGAGATTCACCCCTCCACTTT
v_call: TRBV30; d_call: TRBD2; j_call: TRBJ2-7; cdr3_aa: CASSRGRASYEQYF; cdr3_nt: TGTGCCTCTTCCAGAGGGAGGGCGTCTTACGAGCAGTACTTC
v_call: TRBV5-4; d_call: -; j_call: TRBJ2-2; cdr3_aa: CASSRFFEAGNTGELFF; cdr3_nt: TGTGCCAGCAGCAGGTTTTTTGAAGCAGGGAACACCGGGGAGCTGTTTTTT
v_call: TRBV6-4; d_call: -; j_call: TRBJ1-4; cdr3_aa: CASRAGPGRGEKLFF; cdr3_nt: TGTGCCAGCAGGGCAGGCCCGGGGAGAGGTGAAAAACTGTTTTTT
v_call: TRBV6-1; d_call: -; j_call: TRBJ1-2; cdr3_aa: CASSEGVAGSYGYTF; cdr3_nt: TGTGCCAGCAGTGAAGGGGTTGCGGGCTCCTATGGCTACACCTTC
v_call: TRBV11-2; d_call: -; j_call: TRBJ2-7; cdr3_aa: CASRNLRTRSYEQYF; cdr3_nt: TGTGCCAGCAGAAATTTAAGGACAAGGTCCTACGAGCAGTACTTC
v_call: TRBV5-1; d_call: TRBD1; j_call: TRBJ2-2; cdr3_aa: CASSQGQIPGELFF; cdr3_nt: TGCGCCAGCAGCCAGGGACAGATCCCCGGGGAGCTGTTTTTT
v_call: TRBV6-5; d_call: TRBD1; j_call: TRBJ2-7; cdr3_aa: CASSYSTGGTYEQYF; cdr3_nt: TGTGCCAGCAGTTACTCGACAGGGGGCACCTACGAGCAGTACTTC
v_call: TRBV12-5; d_call: -; j_call: TRBJ2-2; cdr3_aa: CASGRGSNTGELFF; cdr3_nt: TGTGCTAGTGGACGGGGATCCAACACCGGGGAGCTGTTTTTT
v_call: TRBV6-1; d_call: TRBD1; j_call: TRBJ2-7; cdr3_aa: CASRDREGMYEQYF; cdr3_nt: TGTGCCAGCAGGGACAGGGAAGGGATGTACGAGCAGTACTTC
v_call: TRBV7-9; d_call: TRBD2; j_call: TRBJ2-2; cdr3_aa: CASSPETSRYAGELFF; cdr3_nt: TGTGCCAGCAGCCCAGAGACTAGCCGGTACGCCGGGGAGCTGTTTTTT
v_call: TRBV2; d_call: TRBD1; j_call: TRBJ1-4; cdr3_aa: CASSAGTDQRLEKLFF; cdr3_nt: TGTGCCAGCAGTGCCGGGACAGATCAGAGATTAGAAAAACTGTTTTTT
v_call: TRBV11-2; d_call: -; j_call: TRBJ2-3; cdr3_aa: CASSLVPLGFDTQYF; cdr3_nt: TGTGCCAGCAGCTTGGTGCCTCTAGGATTTGATACGCAGTATTTT
v_call: TRBV7-2; d_call: -; j_call: TRBJ2-1; cdr3_aa: CASSLAGGSRNEQFF; cdr3_nt: TGTGCCAGCAGCTTAGCGGGAGGCTCAAGAAATGAGCAGTTCTTC